Sequencing of this T cell receptor (beta chain) was carried out in a study of beta chain features in type 1 diabetes. Broader study findings: Sequencing from cDNA could over-represent high-TCR-expressing cells.

Worth noting for this clone: Antigen specificity is unknown.

The authors reverse transcribed all of the isolated RNA, so sequencing captured expressed TCRB transcripts. The protocol was immunoSEQ multiplex PCR, while the TCRdb copy is restricted to in-frame clones and leaves out a portion. The sample includes more than 350,000 clones, 10% to 12% of them seen just once. This sequence originates from a woman under 30 in good health. Sequencing input: naive CD4+ T cells from blood.

The CDR3 loop reads CASSQDIWTTNEKLFF. The CDR3 coding sequence is TGCGCCAGCAGCCAAGATATTTGGACAACTAATGAAAAACTGTTTTTT. This sequence joins TRBV4-3 and TRBJ1-4; no definite D call. V shed 0 bases and J shed 0 bases, with 8 bases lying between them. The length of the CDR3 is 16 residues. Germline CDR1 LGHNA, CDR2 YSLEER.